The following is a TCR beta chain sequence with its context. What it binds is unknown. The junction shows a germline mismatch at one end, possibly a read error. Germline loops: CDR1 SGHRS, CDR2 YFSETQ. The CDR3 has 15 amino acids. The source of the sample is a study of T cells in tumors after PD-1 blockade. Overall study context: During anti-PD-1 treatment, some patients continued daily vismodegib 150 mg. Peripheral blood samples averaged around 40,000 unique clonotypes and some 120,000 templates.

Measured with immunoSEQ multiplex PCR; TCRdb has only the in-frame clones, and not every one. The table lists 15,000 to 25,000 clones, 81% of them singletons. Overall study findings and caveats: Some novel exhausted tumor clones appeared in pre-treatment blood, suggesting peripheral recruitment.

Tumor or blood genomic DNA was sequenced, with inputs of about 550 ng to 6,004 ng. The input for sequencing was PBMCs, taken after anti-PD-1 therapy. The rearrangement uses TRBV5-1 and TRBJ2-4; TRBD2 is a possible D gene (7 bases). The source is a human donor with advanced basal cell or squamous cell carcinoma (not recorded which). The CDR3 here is CARSRGAGRGNIQYF. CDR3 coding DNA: TGCGCCCGCAGCCGGGGGGCGGGCCGGGGGAACATTCAGTACTTC.